These 20 T cell receptor beta chains came from one sample sequenced in a study of blood T cell repertoires in COVID-19 (TCRdb year 2020). Libraries were made using the immunoSEQ multiplex PCR assay. Not all clones reach the TCRdb copy of this immuneACCESS table, which keeps in-frame sequences only. Checked studies attribute under half of the gap to unresolved V genes and leave the rest unexplained. The sample table holds 15,000 or so clones, of which about 86% were seen once. In total, the top ten clones hold 15% to 20% of the sample. Material for sequencing was peripheral blood. Receptor source: a human donor in a cohort sampled during active COVID-19.

The chain has TRBV2 and TRBJ1-5; the match to TRBD1 covers 8 bases. The CDR3 extends over 13 amino acids. J was trimmed by 6 bases and V by 6 bases; bases with no gene match: 4. The germline V gene encodes CDR1 SNHLY and CDR2 FYNNEI. The CDR3 loop is CASSPDRVQPQHF. In DNA, the CDR3 is TGTGCCAGCAGCCCGGACAGGGTTCAGCCCCAGCATTTT. Full variable domain (missing parts from reference TRBV2 and TRBJ1-5): EPEVTQTPSHQVTQMGQEVILRCVPISNHLYFYWYRQILGQKVEFLVSFYNNEISEKSEIFDDQFSVERPDGSNFTLKIRSTKLEDSAMYFCASSPDRVQPQHFGDGTRLSIL.

The chain recombines TRBV12-3 or TRBV12-4 with TRBJ1-6; D not certain. The CDR3 loop spans 13 amino acids. V was cut by 2 bases and J by 6 bases, with 5 bases left in between. The CDR3 DNA reads TGTGCCAGCAGTTTAACGGGTAATTCACCCCTCCACTTT. It is translated as CASSLTGNSPLHF.

This chain joins TRBV7-8 and TRBJ1-4, with TRBD1 matching over 8 bases. The junction had 10 bases not matched to a gene; V was cut back by 5 bases and J by 8 bases. Germline V CDR1 and CDR2: SGHVS, FQNEAQ. The CDR3 covers 15 residues. CDR3 protein: CASSPRTGSAEKLFF. CDR3 coding DNA: TGTGCCAGCAGCCCAAGGACAGGGTCCGCGGAAAAACTGTTTTTT.

The chain combines TRBV6-2 or TRBV6-3 with TRBJ1-1; D is possibly TRBD1 (6 bases). This CDR3 contains 14 residues. The ends were cut back, 5 bases at V and 1 base at J, with 11 bases in the middle. CDR1 MNHEY and CDR2 SVGEGT come from the germline V gene. The CDR3 loop is CASSPGDRNTEAFF. The CDR3 DNA is TGTGCCAGCAGTCCAGGGGATAGGAACACTGAAGCTTTCTTT.

V is TRBV7-9 and J is TRBJ2-7, with D tentatively TRBD1 (6 bases). Per germline, CDR1 SEHNR and CDR2 FQNEAQ (reference sequence). Trimming removed 2 bases at V and 1 base at J, with 24 bases between. The CDR3 runs to 19 residues. The CDR3 is CASSLTLVAGAGVSYEQYF. DNA for the CDR3: TGTGCCAGCAGCTTAACCCTCGTCGCAGGGGCTGGTGTATCCTACGAGCAGTACTTC.

The chain employs TRBV9 and TRBJ2-5, with 9 bases fitting TRBD2. Looked up from germline, CDR1 is SGDLS and CDR2 is YYNGEE. The CDR3 covers 17 residues. V shed 4 bases, J shed 1 base, and the junction held 11 bases outside the gene matches. This chain's CDR3 is CASSTPRVGLAQETQYF. CDR3 bases: TGTGCCAGCAGCACCCCCCGAGTGGGACTAGCCCAAGAGACCCAGTACTTC.

The V gene is TRBV18, the J gene TRBJ2-1, with 8 bases fitting TRBD1. CDR3 length: 16 residues. The V segment lost 0 bases and the J segment 3 bases; nucleotides outside the gene matches: 4. Per the germline V gene, CDR1 is KGHSH and CDR2 is LQKENI. In DNA form, the CDR3 reads TGTGCCAGCTCACCACCAAGACAGGGGCGCTACAATGAGCAGTTCTTC. It encodes CASSPPRQGRYNEQFF. The full variable domain, in which reference TRBV18 and TRBJ2-1 provide the parts outside the CDR3, is NAGVMQNPRHLVRRRGQEARLRCSPMKGHSHVYWYRQLPEEGLKFMVYLQKENIIDESGMPKERFSAEFPKEGPSILRIQQVVRGDSAAYFCASSPPRQGRYNEQFFGPGTRLTVL.

This chain connects TRBV9 to TRBJ1-4; D is unresolved. The CDR3 consists of 13 residues. Per the germline V gene, CDR1 is SGDLS and CDR2 is YYNGEE. Deletions cut 3 bases from V and 6 bases from J, with 9 bases between. In DNA form, the CDR3 reads TGTGCCAGCAGCGGAGGGTTGCATGAAAAACTGTTTTTT. It translates to CASSGGLHEKLFF.

This clone has only a few counts. The chain combines TRBV3-1 (or the pseudogene TRBV3-2) with TRBJ2-7; D gene ambiguous. CDR3 length: 13 amino acids. V was clipped by 3 bases and J by 0 bases, with 6 bases between them. Germline-derived CDR1 and CDR2 are LGHDT and YNNKEL (reference sequence). The CDR3 protein is CASSHGSSYEQYF. CDR3 bases: TGTGCCAGCAGCCACGGTAGCTCCTACGAGCAGTACTTC.

The genes are TRBV7-2 and TRBJ2-5; 13 nucleotides match TRBD2. The germline gives CDR1 SGHTA, CDR2 FQGNSA. Losses at the gene ends were 2 bases for V and 12 bases for J; bases not matched to a gene: 12. The CDR3 contains 16 residues. The CDR3 sequence: CASSLNLIGTSGTKYF. CDR3 DNA sequence: TGTGCCAGCAGCTTAAACCTTATCGGGACTAGCGGGACTAAGTACTTC.

This clone was detected only once. This sequence joins TRBV5-5 and TRBJ2-7; 9 nucleotides line up with TRBD1. Trimming took 4 bases from V and 7 from J; bases not matched to a gene: 12. CDR1 is SGHKS and CDR2 is YYEKEE in the germline V gene (reference sequence). This CDR3 spans 15 amino acids. CDR3 region: CASSRDRVGLGEQYF. As DNA, the CDR3 is TGTGCCAGCAGCCGGGACAGGGTCGGCTTGGGGGAGCAGTACTTC.

V gene TRBV5-1 combines with J gene TRBJ2-1; D perhaps matches TRBD2 (6 bases). The germline gives CDR1 SGHRS, CDR2 YFSETQ. This CDR3 has 17 residues. The V gene lost 0 bases and the J gene lost 7 bases, with 20 bases spanning the gap. CDR3 sequence reads: CASSLGSWRVLSNEQFF. CDR3 bases: TGCGCCAGCAGCTTGGGTAGCTGGAGGGTTCTGTCGAATGAGCAGTTCTTC.

The chain links TRBV7-2 to TRBJ1-5; 9 bases match TRBD1. Germline V gene lookup returns CDR1 SGHTA and CDR2 FQGNSA. The CDR3 is 16 amino acids. Trimming took 1 base from V and 5 from J; bases not matched to a gene: 6. CDR3 loop: CASSLGGTGTYQPQHF. DNA for the CDR3: TGTGCCAGCAGCTTAGGCGGGACAGGGACATATCAGCCCCAGCATTTT.

The chain uses TRBV19 and TRBJ2-2, with D perhaps matching TRBD1 (5 bases). Germline values: CDR1 LNHDA, CDR2 SQIVND (reference sequence). Trimming took 0 bases from V and 3 from J, leaving 8 bases between them. The CDR3 runs to 15 residues. CDR3 DNA: TGTGCCAGTAGTATAGACAGGGCCTACACCGGGGAGCTGTTTTTT. Translation gives CASSIDRAYTGELFF.

This sequence joins TRBV4-3 and TRBJ1-1; TRBD1 aligns across 9 bases. V dropped 4 bases and J dropped 5; count of bases not matched to a gene: 8. CDR3 size: 15 residues. Germline lookup yields CDR1 LGHNA and CDR2 YSLEER. The DNA for the CDR3 is TGCGCCAGCAGCCCGGGGGACAGGGTTAGGACTGAAGCTTTCTTT. Residues: CASSPGDRVRTEAFF.

This clone has more than one count but fewer than ten. The rearrangement links TRBV25-1 to TRBJ1-6, with no clear D. CDR3 length equals 13 residues. The V and J ends lost 2 bases and 10 bases respectively, with 9 bases between them. The germline V gene has CDR1 MGHDK and CDR2 SYGVNS. CDR3 sequence (DNA): TGTGCCAGCAGTGAAGCAGGCGACTCACCCCTCCACTTT. This gives the protein CASSEAGDSPLHF.

The chain is built from TRBV30 and TRBJ1-5; no clear D gene. This CDR3 region has 15 residues. V lost 1 base to trimming and J lost 3 bases, with 13 bases between them. Germline loops: CDR1 GTSNPN, CDR2 SVGIG (reference sequence). The chain's CDR3 is CAWSGGRDYNQPQHF. CDR3 bases: TGTGCCTGGAGTGGAGGTCGGGATTACAATCAGCCCCAGCATTTT.

The chain has TRBV2 and TRBJ2-2; D gene uncertain. The CDR3 runs 14 residues. Germline V CDR1 and CDR2: SNHLY, FYNNEI. V lost 3 bases and J 4 bases, leaving 9 bases between the germline ends. The DNA for the CDR3 is TGTGCCAGCAGTGATGCTAGGTTCACCGGGGAGCTGTTTTTT. It specifies CASSDARFTGELFF.

The chain recombines TRBV6-5 with TRBJ1-5; 8 bases line up with TRBD1. The J segment lost 2 bases and the V segment lost 4 bases, leaving 4 bases of the junction unmatched. Germline V CDR1 and CDR2: MNHEY, SVGAGI. CDR3 length: 15 amino acids. The CDR3, as DNA: TGTGCCAGCAGTTCCTTGACAGGGGGCAATCAGCCCCAGCATTTT. Protein: CASSSLTGGNQPQHF.

V usage is TRBV4-2 and J usage is TRBJ1-2; D perhaps matches TRBD1 (5 bases). The V gene's germline CDR1 is LGHNA and CDR2 YNFKEQ. This CDR3 spans 19 amino acids. V was clipped by 1 base and J by 4 bases, with 25 bases between them. CDR3 bases: TGTGCCAGCAGCCAAGTCCTCCGTGACACAGGAAGATCTGTCTATGGCTACACCTTC. This translates into CASSQVLRDTGRSVYGYTF.